This T cell receptor beta chain is from a study of T-cell reconstitution after alpha-beta-depleted transplantation in children. Whole-study findings and limits: It was newly produced T cells that mostly accounted for T-cell counts and diversity one year after transplant. After transplant, at about two months, alpha-beta T cells were reportedly derived from several hundred expanded graft clones. Surviving recipient cells, namely T cells and thymic progenitors, were the source of high day-60 TCRbeta diversity in some patients.

This clonotype was picked up a small number of times. Its antigen is currently unknown. CDR3 length equals 15 residues. Per the germline V gene, CDR1 is SGHAT and CDR2 is FQNNGV. The junction had 6 bases not matched to a gene; V was cut back by 3 bases and J by 4 bases. TCRbeta library construction was performed incorporating unique molecular identifiers. MiXCR, applied by TCRdb to the PCR reads, yields one record per CDR3 protein. The sample carries 200,000 or so distinct CDR3 sequences, about 7% recorded once. This chain uses TRBV11-2 with TRBJ2-3; 8 bases line up with TRBD2. The receptor was derived from a boy between 2 and 15 years old with acute lymphoblastic leukemia, due to receive a stem cell transplant. The sample here was PBMCs, taken before TCRalphabeta/CD19-depleted stem cell transplant. CDR3 protein: CASSLQGAGADTQYF. The CDR3 DNA reads as TGTGCCAGCAGCTTGCAAGGAGCGGGAGCAGATACGCAGTATTTT.